These T cell receptor beta chains were read from a single sample in a study of cytomegalovirus exposure and HLA in healthy donors. Data came from immunoSEQ multiplex PCR; TCRdb stores just in-frame clones and leaves some out. Among more than 100,000 clones, under 85% were seen once, and the ten largest hold 5.8%. The source material was PBMCs. These receptors were obtained from a woman aged 45-60 years in good health and CMV-seropositive. Both conserved end residues are part of each CDR3. A D gene is named only where the DNA matches it firmly. The size of a clone is reported for some rows only, either as once, few or many, or as a class for expanded clones.

TRBJ2-3,NA,TRBV5-1,NA,TGCGCCAGCAGCAGACCCGACAGGATAGGTACAGATACGCAGTATTTT,CASSRPDRIGTDTQYF
TRBJ1-6,NA,TRBV6-5,NA,TGTGCCAGCAGTTACTTAGCCAGGGGAAACTCACCCCTCCACTTT,CASSYLARGNSPLHF
TRBJ2-7,NA,TRBV21-1,NA,TGTGCCAGCAGCAAAGTATCCCTTACGAGACACGTCAAGAACGAGCAGTACTTC,CASSKVSLTRHVKNEQYF
TRBJ1-1,NA,TRBV7-9,NA,TGTGCCAGCAGCGAAGCAGGGGATACTGAAGCTTTCTTT,CASSEAGDTEAFF
TRBJ2-6,NA,TRBV6-5,NA,TGTGCCAGCAGTTATGGTGGGGCGTCTGGGGCCAACGTCCTGACTTTC,CASSYGGASGANVLTF
TRBJ2-1,NA,TRBV19,TRBD1,TGTGCCAGTAGTACCTCCGGACAGGGGAGCAATGAGCAGTTCTTC,CASSTSGQGSNEQFF
TRBJ2-7,NA,TRBV13,NA,TGTGCCAGCAGCTTAGAAACTGGGAGGCAGTACTTC,CASSLETGRQYF
TRBJ2-5,NA,TRBV11-3,TRBD1,TGTGCCAGCAGCTTAATGACAGGGTACGAGACCCAGTACTTC,CASSLMTGYETQYF
TRBJ2-1,NA,TRBV9,NA,TGTGCCAGCAGCGTCGGGACCTACAATGAGCAGTTCTTC,CASSVGTYNEQFF
TRBJ2-5,NA,TRBV19,NA,TGTGCCAGTAGTAGCCTAGCCGGGGAGACCCAGTACTTC,CASSSLAGETQYF
TRBJ1-1,few,TRBV5-1,TRBD1,TGCGCCAGCAGCTGGACAGGGGACACTGAAGCTTTCTTT,CASSWTGDTEAFF